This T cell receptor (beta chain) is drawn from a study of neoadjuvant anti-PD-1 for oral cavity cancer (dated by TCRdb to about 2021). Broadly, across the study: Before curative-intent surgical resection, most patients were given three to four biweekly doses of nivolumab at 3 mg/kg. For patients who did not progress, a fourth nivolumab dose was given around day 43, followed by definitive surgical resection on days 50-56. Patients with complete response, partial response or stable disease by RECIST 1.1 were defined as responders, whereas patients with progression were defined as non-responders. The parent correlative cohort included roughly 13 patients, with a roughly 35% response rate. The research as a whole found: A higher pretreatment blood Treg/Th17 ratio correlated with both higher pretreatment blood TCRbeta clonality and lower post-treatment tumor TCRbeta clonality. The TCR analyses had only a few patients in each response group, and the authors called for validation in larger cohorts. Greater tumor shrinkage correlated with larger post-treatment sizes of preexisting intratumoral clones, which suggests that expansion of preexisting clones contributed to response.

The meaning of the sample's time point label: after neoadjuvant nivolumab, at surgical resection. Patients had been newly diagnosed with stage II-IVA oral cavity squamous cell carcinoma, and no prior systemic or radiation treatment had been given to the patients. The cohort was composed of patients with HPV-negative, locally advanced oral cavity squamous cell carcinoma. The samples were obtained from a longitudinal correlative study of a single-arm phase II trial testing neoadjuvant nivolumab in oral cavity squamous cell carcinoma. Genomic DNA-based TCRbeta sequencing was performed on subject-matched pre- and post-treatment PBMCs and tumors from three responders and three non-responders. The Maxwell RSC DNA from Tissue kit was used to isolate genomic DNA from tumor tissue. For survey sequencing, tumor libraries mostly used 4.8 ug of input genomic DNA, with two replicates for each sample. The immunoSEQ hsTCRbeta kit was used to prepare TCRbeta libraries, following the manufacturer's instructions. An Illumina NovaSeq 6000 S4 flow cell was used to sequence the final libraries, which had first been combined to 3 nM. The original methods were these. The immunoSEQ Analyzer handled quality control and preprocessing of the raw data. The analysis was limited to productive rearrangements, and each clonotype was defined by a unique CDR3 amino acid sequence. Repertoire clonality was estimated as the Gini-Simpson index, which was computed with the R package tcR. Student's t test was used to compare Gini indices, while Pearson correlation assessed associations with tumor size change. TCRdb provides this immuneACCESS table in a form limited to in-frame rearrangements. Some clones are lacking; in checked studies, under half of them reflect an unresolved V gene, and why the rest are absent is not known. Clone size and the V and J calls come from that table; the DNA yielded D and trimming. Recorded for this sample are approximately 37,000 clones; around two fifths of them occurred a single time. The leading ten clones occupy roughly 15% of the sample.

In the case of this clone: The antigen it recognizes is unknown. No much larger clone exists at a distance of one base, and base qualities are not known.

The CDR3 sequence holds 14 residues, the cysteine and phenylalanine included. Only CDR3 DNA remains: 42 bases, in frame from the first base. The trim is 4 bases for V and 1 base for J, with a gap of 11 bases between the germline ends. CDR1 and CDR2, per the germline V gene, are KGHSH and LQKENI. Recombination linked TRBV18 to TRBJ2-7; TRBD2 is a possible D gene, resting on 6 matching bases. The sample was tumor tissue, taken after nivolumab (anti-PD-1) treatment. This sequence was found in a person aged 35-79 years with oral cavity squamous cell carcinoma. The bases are TGTGCCAGCTCACTGGCGGGAATGTCCTACGAGCAGTACTTC. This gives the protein CASSLAGMSYEQYF.